Listed below are T cell receptor beta chains from one sample, sequenced in a study of cytomegalovirus exposure and HLA in healthy donors. Generated by immunoSEQ multiplex PCR, the TCRdb table keeps only in-frame clones and is missing some. In total, the table holds roughly 50,000 clones. Sequencing was performed on PBMCs. These receptors came from a female donor in good health and CMV-seronegative. CDR3s include the opening cysteine and the closing phenylalanine or tryptophan. D genes are given only for firm matches.

CASSIQLLYEQYF	TGTGCCAGTAGTATCCAACTCCTATACGAGCAGTACTTC	TRBJ2-7	-	TRBV19
CASSLGRLETQYF	TGTGCTAGCAGCTTGGGGCGCCTAGAGACCCAGTACTTC	TRBJ2-5	-	TRBV7-7
CASSYYTGGTEAFF	TGTGCCAGCAGTTATTACACCGGGGGCACTGAAGCTTTCTTT	TRBJ1-1	-	TRBV27
CASSVDYTDTQYF	TGTGCCAGCAGCGTCGACTACACAGATACGCAGTATTTT	TRBJ2-3	-	TRBV7-2
CASSLAVGGGKAYEQYF	TGTGCCAGCAGCTTAGCTGTTGGCGGGGGTAAAGCCTACGAGCAGTACTTC	TRBJ2-7	TRBD2	TRBV7-2
CAIGQLLGTEAFF	TGTGCCATCGGACAGCTTTTGGGTACTGAAGCTTTCTTT	TRBJ1-1	-	TRBV10-3
CASSYSRTGGYEQYF	TGTGCCAGCAGTTACTCCAGGACAGGGGGCTACGAGCAGTACTTC	TRBJ2-7	TRBD1	TRBV6-5
CASSEQGGNQPQHF	TGCGCCAGCAGCGAACAGGGCGGCAATCAGCCCCAGCATTTT	TRBJ1-5	-	TRBV5-1
CAWSVTTGNQPQHF	TGTGCCTGGAGTGTAACTACGGGCAATCAGCCCCAGCATTTT	TRBJ1-5	-	TRBV30
CASGRLVADTF	TGTGCCAGCGGCCGTCTGGTGGCGGACACCTTC	TRBJ1-2	-	TRBV25-1
CASSLNDRVETQYF	TGCGCCAGCAGCTTGAACGACAGGGTAGAGACCCAGTACTTC	TRBJ2-5	TRBD1	TRBV5-1
CAWSVRHGGLQETQYF	TGTGCCTGGAGTGTACGCCACGGGGGTTTGCAAGAGACCCAGTACTTC	TRBJ2-5	-	TRBV30
CASSYSRRGSNEKLFF	TGTGCCAGCAGTTACTCAAGGAGGGGCTCAAATGAAAAACTGTTTTTT	TRBJ1-4	-	TRBV6-5
CAWAAAVGNTEAFF	TGTGCCTGGGCCGCGGCAGTTGGGAACACTGAAGCTTTCTTT	TRBJ1-1	-	TRBV30
CAWRATGGSGNTIYF	TGTGCCTGGAGGGCTACAGGGGGTTCGGGAAACACCATATATTTT	TRBJ1-3	TRBD1	TRBV30
CASSPGLGETQYF	TGCGCCAGCAGCCCGGGACTTGGGGAGACCCAGTACTTC	TRBJ2-5	-	TRBV4-3
CASSQVLDSSYEQYF	TGCGCCAGCAGCCAAGTGTTGGACAGCTCCTACGAGCAGTACTTC	TRBJ2-7	-	TRBV4-1
CASSYGGQETQYF	TGTGCCAGCAGCTACGGGGGCCAAGAGACCCAGTACTTC	TRBJ2-5	-	TRBV7-2
CASHRGLDGYTF	TGTGCCAGTCACAGGGGGCTAGATGGCTACACCTTC	TRBJ1-2	TRBD1	TRBV19
CSGTAGTGTDTQYF	TGCAGCGGTACTGCCGGGACAGGGACAGATACGCAGTATTTT	TRBJ2-3	TRBD1	TRBV29-1
CATSSFRGPSNQPQHF	TGTGCCACCAGCAGTTTCAGGGGGCCTAGCAATCAGCCCCAGCATTTT	TRBJ1-5	TRBD1	TRBV15
CASSWDRPNYGYTF	TGCGCCAGCAGCTGGGACAGGCCCAACTATGGCTACACCTTC	TRBJ1-2	TRBD1	TRBV5-1
CAWTERGRAGANVLTF	TGTGCCTGGACGGAGCGGGGGCGGGCTGGGGCCAACGTCCTGACTTTC	TRBJ2-6	TRBD2	TRBV30
CSVEVSSGFGYEQYF	TGCAGCGTTGAGGTATCGTCGGGGTTTGGCTACGAGCAGTACTTC	TRBJ2-7	-	TRBV29-1
CASSLRGTSGYYEQYF	TGTGCCAGCAGCTTAAGGGGGACTAGCGGGTACTACGAGCAGTACTTC	TRBJ2-7	TRBD2	TRBV13
CAWSVFSGAGTEAFF	TGTGCCTGGAGTGTATTTAGTGGGGCTGGGACTGAAGCTTTCTTT	TRBJ1-1	-	TRBV30
CASSSLGQGPHPNTEAFF	TGCGCCAGCAGCTCCCTTGGACAGGGGCCACATCCGAACACTGAAGCTTTCTTT	TRBJ1-1	TRBD1	TRBV5-1
CASSLGEINTEAFF	TGTGCCAGCAGCTTGGGAGAGATAAACACTGAAGCTTTCTTT	TRBJ1-1	-	TRBV5-5
CASSEVTGVRIYEQYF	TGTGCCAGCAGTGAAGTTACAGGGGTAAGGATTTACGAGCAGTACTTC	TRBJ2-7	TRBD1	TRBV6-1
CASRSRTAHFEAFF	TGTGCCAGCAGATCGAGGACAGCCCACTTTGAAGCTTTCTTT	TRBJ1-1	-	TRBV6-5